This T cell receptor beta chain was recorded in a study of T cells in Graves' hyperthyroidism and ophthalmopathy (dated by TCRdb to the late 2010s). About the study as a whole: Peripheral blood was collected at initial diagnosis, before any treatment. To identify TCR V-J signatures that set the groups apart, the researchers used a discovery cohort of 100 patients, made up of 43 with Graves' ophthalmopathy and some 60 with stable Graves' hyperthyroidism. In six Graves' hyperthyroidism patients, the study also compared T-cell repertoires from thyroid tissue with T-cell repertoires from blood. According to the paper, TCR Vbeta CDR3 sequencing was carried out on some 130 peripheral blood samples, which came from 40 to 45 ophthalmopathy, approximately 78 hyperthyroidism and approximately 17 progressor patients. Prospective prediction of ophthalmopathy was tested in an independent validation cohort consisting of some 20 hyperthyroidism patients and over 15 patients who later progressed to ophthalmopathy. The approximately 90 discovery patients were divided at random into training and test sets in a 7:3 ratio. Following sampling, methimazole starting at 30 mg daily was given to hyperthyroidism patients, and high-dose intravenous methylprednisolone was given to ophthalmopathy patients.

Comment on this clonotype: Its recognized antigen is unknown. Per-nucleotide qualities are absent, and no much larger clonotype sits a single base away.

TCR beta CDR3 regions were amplified from RNA transcripts. A first-round RT-PCR of the TCR CDR3 used the HTBI primer set with the Qiagen OneStep RT-PCR kit. A second multiplex PCR round built the libraries, followed by size selection and purification. Paired-end sequencing of the libraries was performed with 100 bp reads on an Illumina HiSeq2000. From the authors' description of their analysis: SOAPnuke was used to process the raw data, with reads discarded if the reads contained adapters or uncalled bases, had a mean Phred below 15, or lacked an exact constant-primer or identifier match. High-quality paired reads were merged using COPE v1.2.5, and each unique nucleotide sequence was defined as a clonotype. MiTCR v1.1 was used to align clonotypes to the IMGT TRBV, TRBD and TRBJ reference segments. The analysis included only V-J combinations with a frequency above 0.0001, which together covered 99.2% of the repertoires. The TCS score was defined as F50 (clonal expansion) divided by E x V (chaos), with BLOSUM62-based TCRdist calculated between CDR3 peptides within each V-J. Welch's t-statistics and random forest reduced some 510 V-J features to 10 to 15, which were used in a naive Bayes classifier (R e1071). TCRdb passed the public sequencing reads through fastp at Q25 and MiXCR, retaining productive beta sequences. Each CDR3 protein appears once, grouped with its most common genes and DNA. The V and J calls were determined by TCRdb, not by the authors. A total of roughly 500,000 distinct CDR3 sequences appear in this sample, 20% to 25% of them only once. The ten top clones hold approximately 54% of the sample.

The full study reports these points: Most expanded thyroid clonotypes (frequency above 0.001) were also found in blood, which suggests that blood repertoires may mirror thyroid immune responses. In validation, progression to ophthalmopathy was predicted by the model with 70.59% sensitivity and about 72% specificity, a median of approximately 6.5 months before onset. Ophthalmopathy was separated from stable hyperthyroidism by a 13 V-J signature model, with approximately 90% sensitivity and about 84% specificity obtained in cross-validation and 80%/75% obtained in testing. Sample size was not statistically predetermined, and blinding of investigators to group allocation was not performed.

Moderately to severely active disease, a Clinical Activity Score of at least 3, a NOSPECS grade of at least 4, and a duration under 3 months were present in ophthalmopathy patients. The study excluded patients with uncontrolled infections, other autoimmune diseases, pregnancy or lactation. Clinical symptoms, serum thyroxine and TRAb, thyroid ultrasound, and orbital computed tomography formed the basis for the diagnoses. Ficoll-Paque density gradient centrifugation was used to isolate PBMCs from around 10 ml of fresh peripheral blood. Total RNA was extracted with Trizol reagent, and quality was checked on an Agilent 2100 Bioanalyzer. Taken from cysteine to phenylalanine, the CDR3 has 16 residues. The kept DNA is CDR3 alone, 48 bases in frame from the first base. V is clipped by 2 bases and J by 1 base, and the sequence between their germline boundaries is 14 bases long. CDR1 MNHEY and CDR2 SVGAGI are derived from the germline V gene.

The sequence joins TRBV6-5 to TRBJ1-2; the D gene is not confidently resolved. Sequenced input: blood. This sequence was found in a woman aged 70-85 years with Graves' ophthalmopathy. The DNA is TGTGCCAGCAGTTACGGGGTCGAAGGTTATAACTATGGCTACACCTTC. Translated, it gives CASSYGVEGYNYGYTF.